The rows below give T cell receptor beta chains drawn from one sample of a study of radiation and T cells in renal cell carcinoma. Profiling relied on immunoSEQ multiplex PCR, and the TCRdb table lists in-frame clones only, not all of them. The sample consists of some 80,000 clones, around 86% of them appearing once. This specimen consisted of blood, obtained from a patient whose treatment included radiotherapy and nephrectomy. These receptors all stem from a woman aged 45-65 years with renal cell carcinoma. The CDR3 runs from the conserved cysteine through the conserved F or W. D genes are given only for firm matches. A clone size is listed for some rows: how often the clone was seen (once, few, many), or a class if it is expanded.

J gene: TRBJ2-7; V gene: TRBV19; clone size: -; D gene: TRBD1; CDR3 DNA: TGTGCCAGTAGTCGGACAGGGGGCGTCTACGAGCAGTACTTC; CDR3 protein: CASSRTGGVYEQYF
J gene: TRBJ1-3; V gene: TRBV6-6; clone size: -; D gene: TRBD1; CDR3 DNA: TGTGCCAGCAGTCAGGATCAGGGGGCAGGAAACACCATATATTTT; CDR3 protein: CASSQDQGAGNTIYF
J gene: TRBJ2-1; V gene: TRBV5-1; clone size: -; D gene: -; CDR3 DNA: TGCGCCATCCGGGCGCCCAGCTCCTACAATGAGCAGTTCTTC; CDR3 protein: CAIRAPSSYNEQFF
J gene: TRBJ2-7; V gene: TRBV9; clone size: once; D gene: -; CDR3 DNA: TGTGCCAGCAGCGTCTCCGGGACGGATACCTACGAGCAGTACTTC; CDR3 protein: CASSVSGTDTYEQYF
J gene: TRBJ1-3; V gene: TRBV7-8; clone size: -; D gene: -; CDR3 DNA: TGTGCCAGCAGCTTAGTGCAGGCCGCCTCTGGAAACACCATATATTTT; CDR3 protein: CASSLVQAASGNTIYF
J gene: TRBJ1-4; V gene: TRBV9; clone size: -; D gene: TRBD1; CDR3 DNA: TGTGCCAGCAGCGAGGGGACAGGGACTAATGAAAAACTGTTTTTT; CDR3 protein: CASSEGTGTNEKLFF
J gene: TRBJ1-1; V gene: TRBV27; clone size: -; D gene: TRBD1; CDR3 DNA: TGTGCCAGCAGTTTATGGAAAAAGACAGGGCTGAACACTGAAGCTTTCTTT; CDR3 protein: CASSLWKKTGLNTEAFF
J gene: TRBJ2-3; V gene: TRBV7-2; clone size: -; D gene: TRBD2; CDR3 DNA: TGTGCCAGCAGCTTGACTAGCGGGGGGGATTCAGATACGCAGTATTTT; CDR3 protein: CASSLTSGGDSDTQYF
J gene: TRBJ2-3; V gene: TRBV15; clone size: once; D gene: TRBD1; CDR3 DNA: TGTGCCACCAGCAGAGCGTACAGGGGGGGCACAGATACGCAGTATTTT; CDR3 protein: CATSRAYRGGTDTQYF
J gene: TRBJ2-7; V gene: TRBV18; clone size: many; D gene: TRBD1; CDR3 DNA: TGTGCCAGCTCAGGAACCACAGGGGGCAGCGACGAGCAGTACTTC; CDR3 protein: CASSGTTGGSDEQYF
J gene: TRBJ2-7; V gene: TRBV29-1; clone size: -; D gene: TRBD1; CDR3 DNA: TGCAGCGTTGTAGTGACAGGGGGAAACGAGCAGTACTTC; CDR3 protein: CSVVVTGGNEQYF
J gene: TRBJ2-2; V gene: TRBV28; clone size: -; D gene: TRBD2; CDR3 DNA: TGTGCCAGCAGTTTGGGAGGGACCGCTTGGACCGGGGAGCTGTTTTTT; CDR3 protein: CASSLGGTAWTGELFF
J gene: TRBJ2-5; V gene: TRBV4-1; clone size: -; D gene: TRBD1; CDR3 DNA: TGCGCCAGCAGCCAATTTACCCCCGGGACAGGGGAAGAGACCCAGTACTTC; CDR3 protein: CASSQFTPGTGEETQYF
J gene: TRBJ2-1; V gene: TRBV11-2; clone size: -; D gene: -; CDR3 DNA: TGTGCCAGCAGCTTGAGAGGGTGGGGAACCTACAATGAGCAGTTCTTC; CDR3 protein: CASSLRGWGTYNEQFF
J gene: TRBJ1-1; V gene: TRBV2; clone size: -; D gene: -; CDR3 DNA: TGTGCCAGCAGAAAAATCTGGGGGCGGGATCGAAACACTGAAGCTTTCTTT; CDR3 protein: CASRKIWGRDRNTEAFF
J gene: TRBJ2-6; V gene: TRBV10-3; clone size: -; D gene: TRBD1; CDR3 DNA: TGTGCCATCAGTGGGGACAGGGATACCAACGTCCTGACTTTC; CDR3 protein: CAISGDRDTNVLTF
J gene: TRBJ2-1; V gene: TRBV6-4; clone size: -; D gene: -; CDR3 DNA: TGTGCCAGCAGTGACTCGGGGAAGGGGACTGATTACAATGAGCAGTTCTTC; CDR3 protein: CASSDSGKGTDYNEQFF
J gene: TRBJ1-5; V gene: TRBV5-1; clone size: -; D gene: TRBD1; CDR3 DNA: TGCGCCAGCAGCACCACAGGGGATAGCAATCAGCCCCAGCATTTT; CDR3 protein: CASSTTGDSNQPQHF
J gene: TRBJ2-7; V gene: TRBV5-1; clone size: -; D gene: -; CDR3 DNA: TGCGCCAGCAGCTTGGCCGCGGGGGCAGACTCCTACGAGCAGTACTTC; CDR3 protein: CASSLAAGADSYEQYF
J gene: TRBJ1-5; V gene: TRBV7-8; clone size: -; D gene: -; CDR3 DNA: TGTGCCAGCAGCTTAGCGACGGGGTATCAGCCCCAGCATTTT; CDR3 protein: CASSLATGYQPQHF
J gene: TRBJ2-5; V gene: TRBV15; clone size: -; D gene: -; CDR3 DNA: TGTGCCACCAGCGCCCGTAGGGATGAGACCCAGTACTTC; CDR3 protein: CATSARRDETQYF
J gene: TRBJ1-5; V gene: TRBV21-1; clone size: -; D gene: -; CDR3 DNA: TGTGCCAGCAGCAGATCCTTGATGTTCGGCTTTCTACGCCGTCAGCCCCAGCATTTT; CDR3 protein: CASSRSLMFGFLRRQPQHF
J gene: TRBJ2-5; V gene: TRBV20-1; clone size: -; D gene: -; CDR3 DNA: TGCAGTGCTCACCGACAAGAGACCCAGTACTTC; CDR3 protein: CSAHRQETQYF
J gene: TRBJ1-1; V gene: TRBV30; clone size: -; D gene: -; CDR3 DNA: TGTGCCTGGAGTGTAAGTTCCTGGCACCTAAGAGGCAGGGAAGCTTTCTTT; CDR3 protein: CAWSVSSWHLRGREAFF